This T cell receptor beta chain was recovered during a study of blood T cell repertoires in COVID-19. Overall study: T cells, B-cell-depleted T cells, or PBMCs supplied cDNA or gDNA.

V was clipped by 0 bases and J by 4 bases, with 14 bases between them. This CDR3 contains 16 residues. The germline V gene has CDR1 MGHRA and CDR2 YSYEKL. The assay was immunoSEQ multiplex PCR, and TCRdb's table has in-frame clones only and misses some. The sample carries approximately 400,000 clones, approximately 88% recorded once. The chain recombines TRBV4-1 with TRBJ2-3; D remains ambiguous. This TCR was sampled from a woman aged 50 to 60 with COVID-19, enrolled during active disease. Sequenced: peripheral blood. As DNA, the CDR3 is TGCGCCAGCAGCCAAGATACCTCCCTCGGAGCAGATACGCAGTATTTT. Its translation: CASSQDTSLGADTQYF.